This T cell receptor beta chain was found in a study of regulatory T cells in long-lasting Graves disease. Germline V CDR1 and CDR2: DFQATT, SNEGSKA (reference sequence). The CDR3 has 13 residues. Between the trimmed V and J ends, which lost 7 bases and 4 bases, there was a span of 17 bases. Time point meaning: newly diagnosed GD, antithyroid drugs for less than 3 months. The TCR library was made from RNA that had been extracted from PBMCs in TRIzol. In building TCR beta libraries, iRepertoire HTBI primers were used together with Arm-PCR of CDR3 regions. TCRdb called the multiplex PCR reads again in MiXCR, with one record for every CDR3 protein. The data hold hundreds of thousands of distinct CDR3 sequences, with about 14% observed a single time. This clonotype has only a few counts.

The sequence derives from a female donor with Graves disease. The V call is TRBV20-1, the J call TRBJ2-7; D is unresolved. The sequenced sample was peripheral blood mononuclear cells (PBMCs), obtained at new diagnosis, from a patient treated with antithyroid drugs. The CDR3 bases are TGCAGTGGGCAAGACCCCGGCCGATACGAGCAGTACTTC. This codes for CSGQDPGRYEQYF.